The 9 T cell receptor beta chains given below trace back to one sample, sequenced in a study of T cells in Graves' hyperthyroidism and ophthalmopathy. Amplification yielded TCR beta CDR3 regions, with RNA transcripts as the source. Carried out on the TCR CDR3, a first-round RT-PCR used the HTBI primer set. Via MiXCR, TCRdb re-called the multiplex PCR reads, giving one row per CDR3 protein. The repertoire includes over 350,000 distinct CDR3 sequences, roughly 14% of them detected once, and 13% sits in the top ten. The sample comprised blood. The receptors come from a man aged 18 to 30 with Graves' ophthalmopathy.

This clonotype was seen only a few times. The V gene is TRBV18, the J gene TRBJ2-5; 7 bases are shared with TRBD2. V lost 5 bases and J lost 5; bases outside the gene matches: 8. The germline CDR1 and CDR2 sequences are KGHSH and LQKENI. This CDR3 has 14 residues. As DNA, the CDR3 is TGTGCCAGCTCATCCCGGGAGGACGCCGAGACCCAGTACTTC. Protein: CASSSREDAETQYF.

The chain employs TRBV7-9 and TRBJ2-5; 9 bases align to TRBD1. The CDR3 is 17 residues long. V shed 4 bases and J 4 bases; nucleotides not matched to a gene: 13. Germline-derived CDR1 and CDR2 are SEHNR and FQNEAQ (reference sequence). CDR3 region: CASSSGTGTVFAETQYF. The CDR3, as DNA: TGTGCCAGCAGCTCTGGGACAGGGACGGTGTTTGCAGAGACCCAGTACTTC.

This chain connects TRBV10-3 to TRBJ2-7; D may be TRBD2 (5 bases). This CDR3 is 14 amino acids long. The germline gives CDR1 ENHRY, CDR2 SYGVKD. V gave up 2 bases and J gave up 0 bases, with 8 bases separating them. In nucleotides, the CDR3 is TGTGCCATCAGTGAGGAGGGAAGCTCCTACGAGCAGTACTTC. Its translation: CAISEEGSSYEQYF.

In this sample, this clonotype turned up many times. The chain uses TRBV7-9 and TRBJ1-3; TRBD1 aligns across 7 bases. Germline CDR1 is SEHNR and CDR2 is FQNEAQ (reference sequence). The CDR3 runs to 14 residues. With V trimmed by 4 bases and J by 7 bases, 7 bases remained unmatched. The CDR3 DNA follows: TGTGCCAGCAGCTCACCGGGACAGCCGAACACCATATATTTT. Protein product: CASSSPGQPNTIYF.

There are many counts of this clonotype. V gene TRBV6-2 or TRBV6-3 combines with J gene TRBJ1-1; D is unresolved. Germline V gene lookup returns CDR1 MNHEY and CDR2 SVGEGT. The CDR3 length is 13 residues. The V gene lost 0 bases and the J gene lost 4 bases, with 6 bases spanning the gap. CDR3 loop: CASSYSGSTEAFF. DNA for the CDR3: TGTGCCAGCAGTTACTCAGGGAGCACTGAAGCTTTCTTT.

The chain employs TRBV4-1 and TRBJ2-6; D ambiguous. This CDR3 is built from 14 residues. The germline V and J ends were trimmed by 8 bases and 2 bases, with 10 bases remaining between them. Germline V CDR1 and CDR2: MGHRA, YSYEKL. CDR3 loop: CASAYRPGANVLTF. CDR3 sequence (DNA): TGCGCCAGCGCTTATCGTCCTGGGGCCAACGTCCTGACTTTC.

This clonotype was recorded many times. V and J are TRBV7-9 and TRBJ2-1; D uncertain. The germline V and J ends were trimmed by 4 bases and 0 bases, with 10 bases remaining between them. The CDR3 runs 15 residues. The V gene's germline CDR1 is SEHNR and CDR2 FQNEAQ (reference sequence). The CDR3 sequence: CASSSRDSSYNEQFF. The DNA of the CDR3 is TGTGCCAGCAGCTCTAGGGATTCCTCCTACAATGAGCAGTTCTTC.

This clonotype was recorded a few times. CDR3 sequence: CAWSQTDRYTF. The CDR3 DNA follows: TGTGCCTGGAGTCAGACGGATAGATACACCTTC. The chain recombines TRBV30 with TRBJ1-2, with unresolved D. This CDR3 contains 11 residues. Per the germline V gene, CDR1 is GTSNPN and CDR2 is SVGIG (reference sequence). Trimming took 2 bases from V and 11 from J, leaving 12 bases between them.

This clonotype was picked up a small number of times. The V gene is TRBV27, the J gene TRBJ1-5, with D perhaps TRBD1 (6 bases). Trimming cost V 7 bases and J 5 bases, with 21 bases left between them. CDR1 is MNHEY and CDR2 is SMNVEV in the germline V gene (reference sequence). The length of the CDR3 is 16 residues. The CDR3 DNA sequence: TGTGCCAGCACCCTGAATTTACGGGGGGGCGATCAGCCCCAGCATTTT. Protein: CASTLNLRGGDQPQHF.